Listed below are T cell receptor beta chains from one sample, sequenced in a study of T cell changes during pregnancy in multiple sclerosis. Here immunoSEQ multiplex PCR was the method, and the copy in TCRdb shows in-frame clones only, minus some. Of some 95,000 clones listed, 92% are singletons. Specimen: peripheral blood, collected in the first trimester of pregnancy. The source is a female donor with multiple sclerosis, enrolled in a pregnancy study. Both conserved end residues are part of each CDR3. The order of the fields is clone size, J gene, D gene, V gene, CDR3 protein, CDR3 DNA. D genes are given only for firm matches. The size of a clone is reported for some rows only, either as once, few or many, or as a class for expanded clones.

clone_size: once
j_call: TRBJ2-6
d_call: -
v_call: TRBV7-3
cdr3_aa: CASSLGSGANVLTF
cdr3_nt: TGTGCCAGCAGCCTAGGTTCTGGGGCCAACGTCCTGACTTTC

clone_size: -
j_call: TRBJ2-3
d_call: -
v_call: TRBV6-1
cdr3_aa: CASSEGGSGTDTQYF
cdr3_nt: TGTGCCAGCAGTGAAGGGGGTAGCGGCACAGATACGCAGTATTTT

clone_size: -
j_call: TRBJ2-2
d_call: -
v_call: TRBV4-2
cdr3_aa: CASSQDQGAGELFF
cdr3_nt: TGTGCCAGCAGCCAAGACCAGGGCGCCGGGGAGCTGTTTTTT

clone_size: -
j_call: TRBJ2-7
d_call: -
v_call: TRBV6-1
cdr3_aa: CASSGLVSSYEQYF
cdr3_nt: TGTGCCAGCAGTGGCCTCGTGAGCTCCTACGAGCAGTACTTC

clone_size: -
j_call: TRBJ2-5
d_call: TRBD2
v_call: TRBV6-1
cdr3_aa: CASSGAGLAGAQYF
cdr3_nt: TGTGCCAGCAGTGGAGCGGGACTAGCGGGGGCCCAGTACTTC

clone_size: -
j_call: TRBJ2-3
d_call: -
v_call: TRBV15
cdr3_aa: CATSRIVSDTQYF
cdr3_nt: TGTGCCACCAGCAGAATAGTCTCCGATACGCAGTATTTT

clone_size: -
j_call: TRBJ2-7
d_call: -
v_call: TRBV5-6
cdr3_aa: CASSFRQLRVSYEQYF
cdr3_nt: TGTGCCAGCAGCTTTCGACAACTGAGAGTTTCCTACGAGCAGTACTTC

clone_size: once
j_call: TRBJ1-3
d_call: -
v_call: TRBV9
cdr3_aa: CASSVGGRMDTIYF
cdr3_nt: TGTGCCAGCAGCGTAGGGGGCCGTATGGACACCATATATTTT

clone_size: -
j_call: TRBJ1-1
d_call: -
v_call: TRBV18
cdr3_aa: CASSPLTGSLRTEAFF
cdr3_nt: TGTGCCAGCTCACCCTTAACGGGGTCATTACGCACTGAAGCTTTCTTT

clone_size: -
j_call: TRBJ1-4
d_call: TRBD1
v_call: TRBV7-9
cdr3_aa: CASSQTGRATNEKLFF
cdr3_nt: TGTGCCAGCAGCCAGACAGGGAGAGCGACTAATGAAAAACTGTTTTTT

clone_size: once
j_call: TRBJ2-7
d_call: -
v_call: TRBV5-5
cdr3_aa: CASSYPGQSYEQYF
cdr3_nt: TGTGCCAGCAGCTACCCTGGACAGTCCTACGAGCAGTACTTC

clone_size: -
j_call: TRBJ2-7
d_call: -
v_call: TRBV10-3
cdr3_aa: CAISESVEGSYEQYF
cdr3_nt: TGTGCCATCAGTGAGTCCGTGGAGGGGTCCTACGAGCAGTACTTC

clone_size: -
j_call: TRBJ1-1
d_call: -
v_call: TRBV27
cdr3_aa: CASSLPGQNTEAFF
cdr3_nt: TGTGCCAGCAGTTTACCGGGACAGAACACTGAAGCTTTCTTT

clone_size: -
j_call: TRBJ2-4
d_call: -
v_call: TRBV9
cdr3_aa: CASSVAGGNIQYF
cdr3_nt: TGTGCCAGCAGCGTAGCTGGGGGCAACATTCAGTACTTC